This paragraph covers one T cell receptor (beta chain) sequence. Its target is not known. The length of the CDR3 is 14 residues. Per germline, CDR1 SQVTM and CDR2 ANQGSEA. V lost 0 bases and J lost 4, with 12 bases in between. Overall study results and limits: Tumor memory CD4+ T cell TCR gene usage clustered with blood and lymph node memory CD4+ cells and lymph node naive CD4+ cells. Tumor Treg TCRs overlapped most with tumor naive CD4+ cells.

Semi-nested PCR with Nested Universal Primer A followed constant-region reverse priming of full-length variable regions. TCRdb re-derived calls from the 5' RACE reads in MiXCR, one entry per CDR3 protein. The data show thousands of distinct CDR3 sequences, less than 40% seen once. The TCR comes from a female donor with breast cancer. The sample taken for sequencing was naive CD4+ T cells sorted from a lymph node. As for subset: naive CD4+ T cells, CD4+CD45RA+CD25-. The rearrangement uses TRBV29-1 and TRBJ1-1, with D uncertain. The CDR3 reads CSVEDRVGRTEAFF. DNA of the CDR3: TGCAGCGTTGAAGATCGGGTAGGGCGCACTGAAGCTTTCTTT.